What follows are 20 T cell receptor beta chains derived from one specimen sequenced in a study of cytomegalovirus exposure and HLA in healthy donors. The study ran its PCR with 60 Vbeta and 13 Jbeta primers. Sequenced by immunoSEQ multiplex PCR; TCRdb stores in-frame clones only, minus some. The table lists approximately 170,000 clones, roughly 85% of them singletons. Sequencing used PBMCs. These receptors came from a man aged 25 to 40 in good health and CMV-seropositive.

This chain joins TRBV7-2 and TRBJ2-1, with TRBD2 matching 12 bases. The V gene end was trimmed by 1 base and the J gene end by 12 bases; junction bases not matched to a gene: 10. CDR1 is SGHTA and CDR2 is FQGNSA in the germline V gene. There are 16 residues in the CDR3. The DNA for the CDR3 is TGTGCCAGCAGCTTAGAATCGACTAGCGGGGGAAGGGGGCAGTTCTTC. Translation: CASSLESTSGGRGQFF.

As for this clone: Germline and junction disagree at one end, which may indicate a read error. The J gene is TRBJ2-7, the V gene TRBV7-9; D perhaps matches TRBD1 (6 bases). The germline V gene encodes CDR1 SEHNR and CDR2 FQNEAQ (reference sequence). The CDR3 runs 16 residues. The CDR3 region has the DNA TGTTCCAGCAGCTTAGGGGTAGGGGGTCACTCCTACGAGCAGTACTTC. Translation gives CSSSLGVGGHSYEQYF.

The V and J genes are TRBV7-9 and TRBJ1-1; 10 bases line up with TRBD1. The ends lost 4 bases at V and 1 base at J; junction bases unmatched: 9. Germline CDR1 reads SEHNR; CDR2 reads FQNEAQ (reference sequence). The CDR3 totals 17 residues. The CDR3 coding sequence is TGTGCCAGCAGCTCGGCCTCGGACAGGGGGACGAACACTGAAGCTTTCTTT. Translation gives CASSSASDRGTNTEAFF. The whole variable domain, remainder taken from reference TRBV7-9 and TRBJ1-1, is DTGVSQNPRHKITKRGQNVTFRCDPISEHNRLYWYRQTLGQGPEFLTYFQNEAQLEKSRLLSDRFSAERPKGSFSTLEIQRTEQGDSAMYLCASSSASDRGTNTEAFFGQGTRLTVV.

The chain uses TRBV21-1 and TRBJ2-7; the table's D call TRBD2 went unverified against the DNA. TRBV21-1 is shown as a pseudogene. There are 13 residues in the CDR3. Written as DNA, the CDR3 is TGTGCCAGCAGCGGAACTAGCTCCTACGAGCAGTACTTC. Its translation is CASSGTSSYEQYF.

This clone came up a few times. This chain links TRBV6-5 with TRBJ1-1, with D possibly matching TRBD1 (6 bases). The germline CDR1 and CDR2 sequences are MNHEY and SVGAGI. The ends were cut back, 2 bases at V and 5 bases at J, with 15 bases in the middle. The CDR3 extends over 15 amino acids. The CDR3 DNA reads TGTGCCAGCAGTTACCGAGTGGCAGGGGTTACTGAAGCTTTCTTT. Translated, it gives CASSYRVAGVTEAFF.

The chain has TRBV2 and TRBJ1-5, with a tentative D call TRBD1 (6 bases). The V end lost 4 bases, the J end lost 3 bases, and 13 bases lay between the germline ends. CDR3 length equals 15 residues. CDR1 is SNHLY, CDR2 FYNNEI, per germline. The CDR3 loop is CASSGGGGDNQPQHF. The CDR3 bases are TGTGCCAGCAGTGGAGGGGGAGGGGACAATCAGCCCCAGCATTTT.

This rearrangement joins TRBV7-8 to TRBJ2-3, with TRBD2 matching 8 bases. Per germline, CDR1 SGHVS and CDR2 FQNEAQ. The J segment lost 5 bases and the V segment lost 5 bases, leaving 12 bases of the junction unmatched. The CDR3 loop spans 16 amino acids. CDR3: CASSLGGGLAGDTQYF. CDR3 nucleotide sequence: TGTGCCAGCAGCCTCGGGGGTGGCCTAGCGGGAGATACGCAGTATTTT.

The chain joins TRBV10-2 to TRBJ2-7, with D maybe TRBD2 (7 bases). CDR3 length: 14 amino acids. V lost 2 bases and J lost 4, with 12 bases in between. CDR1 and CDR2 (germline): WSHSY, SAAADI. CDR3 DNA sequence: TGCGCCAGCAGTGAGAGGGGGGGCAATTACGAGCAGTACTTC. Protein product: CASSERGGNYEQYF.

The rearrangement uses TRBV6-6 and TRBJ1-2, with 9 nucleotides matching TRBD1. The length of the CDR3 is 14 residues. After removal of 6 bases from V and 8 bases from J, the junction contained 10 bases not matched to a gene. CDR1 and CDR2 from the germline V gene are MNHNY and SVGAGI (reference sequence). The CDR3: CASSHGTGRLGYTF. In nucleotides, the CDR3 is TGTGCCAGCAGCCACGGGACAGGGCGACTGGGCTACACCTTC.

This clone came up once. CDR3 region: CAVYRAITGELFF. CDR3 DNA: TGTGCTGTCTACAGGGCTATCACCGGGGAGCTGTTTTTT. The chain is built from TRBV7-7 and TRBJ2-2; D possibly corresponds to TRBD1 (6 bases). The CDR3 spans 13 residues. Germline V gene data show CDR1 as SSHAT and CDR2 as FNYEAQ (reference sequence).

This clone turned up a few times. V gene TRBV7-8 combines with J gene TRBJ2-1; 12 nucleotides line up with TRBD2. The germline gives CDR1 SGHVS, CDR2 FQNEAQ. With V trimmed by 3 bases and J by 10 bases, 7 bases remained unmatched. The length of the CDR3 is 15 residues. The CDR3 sequence is CASSLVLAGGGEQFF. CDR3 nucleotide sequence: TGTGCCAGCAGCTTGGTGCTAGCGGGAGGGGGCGAGCAGTTCTTC.

The V and J genes are TRBV30 and TRBJ2-5, with a possible D match to TRBD1 (8 bases). V was shortened by 1 base and J by 5 bases, with 23 bases between the two germline ends. Germline lookup yields CDR1 GTSNPN and CDR2 SVGIG (reference sequence). This CDR3 contains 17 residues. This CDR3 is CAWSGPGRTGIRETQYF. In DNA form, the CDR3 reads TGTGCCTGGAGTGGCCCCGGGAGGACAGGGATACGGGAGACCCAGTACTTC.

V and J are TRBV11-3 and TRBJ1-1, with D possibly matching TRBD1 (6 bases). Germline CDR1 is SGHNT and CDR2 is YENEEA. The V end was cut by 5 bases, the J end by 1 base, with 14 bases between. This CDR3 is 15 amino acids long. In DNA form, the CDR3 reads TGTGCCAGCAGCCCCGGGGGGGCTGAGAACACTGAAGCTTTCTTT. Its translation is CASSPGGAENTEAFF.

This clone came up once. The genes are TRBV5-6 and TRBJ2-7, with 8 positions matching TRBD2. The ends lost 5 bases at V and 2 bases at J; junction bases unmatched: 6. The CDR3 sequence is 14 residues long. CDR1 and CDR2 from the germline V gene are SGHDT and YYEEEE. The CDR3 spells CASRGTSRPYEQYV. In DNA, the CDR3 is TGTGCCAGCAGAGGGACTAGTCGGCCCTACGAGCAGTACGTC.

The chain combines TRBV11-3 with TRBJ2-7, with TRBD1 identical over 8 bases. The germline gives CDR1 SGHNT, CDR2 YENEEA. The CDR3 is 15 residues long. Losses at the gene ends were 8 bases for V and 5 bases for J; bases not matched to a gene: 14. The CDR3, as DNA: TGTGCCAGCGGGACCTGGACAGGGCGGGCAAACGAGCAGTACTTC. Protein sequence: CASGTWTGRANEQYF.

The V and J genes are TRBV5-1 and TRBJ2-1; the match to TRBD1 covers 7 bases. Losses at the gene ends were 0 bases for V and 7 bases for J; bases not matched to a gene: 7. CDR1 is SGHRS and CDR2 is YFSETQ in the germline V gene. The CDR3 consists of 15 residues. CDR3 protein: CASSLVAGGVNEQFF. The CDR3, as DNA: TGCGCCAGCAGCTTGGTGGCAGGGGGTGTGAATGAGCAGTTCTTC.

V gene TRBV6-5 combines with J gene TRBJ2-1; maybe TRBD2 (6 bases). The CDR3 is 15 amino acids. Germline values: CDR1 MNHEY, CDR2 SVGAGI. V shed 6 bases and J shed 2 bases, with 14 bases lying between them. CDR3 region: CASRPERAPYNEQFF. For the CDR3, the DNA is TGTGCCAGCAGACCCGAGCGGGCCCCCTACAATGAGCAGTTCTTC.

V usage is TRBV6-5 and J usage is TRBJ2-7; D perhaps matches TRBD2 (5 bases). CDR1 is MNHEY and CDR2 is SVGAGI in the germline V gene. V lost 0 bases and J 1 base, leaving 10 bases between the germline ends. The CDR3 loop spans 15 amino acids. CDR3 bases: TGTGCCAGCAGTTACTCAGGGAGAGGGTCCTACGAGCAGTACTTC. As protein: CASSYSGRGSYEQYF.

V gene TRBV5-1 combines with J gene TRBJ2-7; 10 bases are shared with TRBD1. Trimming at V came to 5 bases and at J to 3 bases, leaving 8 bases not matched to a gene. This CDR3 contains 15 residues. CDR1 is SGHRS and CDR2 is YFSETQ in the germline V gene. CDR3 DNA sequence: TGCGCCAGCAGGTCCGGGACAGGGGATATCTACGAGCAGTACTTC. This encodes CASRSGTGDIYEQYF.

The J gene is TRBJ2-5, the V gene TRBV5-6; no definite D call. Germline CDR1 reads SGHDT; CDR2 reads YYEEEE. This CDR3 is 13 amino acids long. The ends were cut back, 3 bases at V and 0 bases at J, with 6 bases in the middle. CDR3 bases: TGTGCCAGCAGCTCGCGGTACCAAGAGACCCAGTACTTC. This sequence encodes CASSSRYQETQYF.